This TCR beta chain came from a study of shared clonotypes between healthy human individuals. Looking at the study overall: Three plates each covered CD4 naive and memory; CD8 naive two, CD8 memory one.

Per the germline V gene, CDR1 is LNHNV and CDR2 is YYDKDF (reference sequence). This CDR3 contains 16 residues. V dropped 0 bases and J dropped 1 base, with 13 bases sitting between them. TCRdb keeps only in-frame clones here, not all; method: immunoSEQ multiplex PCR. The sample consists of over 1.5 million clones, 98% of them appearing once. The sample comprised naive CD4+ T cells sorted from blood. As to subset: CD45RA+ positively selected. The rearrangement uses TRBV15 and TRBJ2-7, with D uncertain. This clonotype was sampled from a man younger than 40 in good health. The CDR3 DNA sequence: TGTGCCACCAGCAGAGATCAGAGTCAGGCTTCCTACGAGCAGTACTTC. This translates into CATSRDQSQASYEQYF.